This T cell receptor (beta chain) was recovered during a study of breast tumors, draining lymph nodes, adjacent tissues. TCRdb itself ran the multiplex PCR reads through MiXCR, one entry per CDR3 protein. The sample consists of approximately 130,000 distinct CDR3 sequences, around 24% of them appearing once. Whole-study findings and limits: Findings are consistent with lymph node origin and intratumoral expansion of most tumor T cells. Tumor T cell lymph node origin was a supported hypothesis, not proven.

This clonotype showed up many times. Its specificity is unknown. Samples came from axillary lymph nodes draining the breast cancer. Germline trimming cut 5 bases from V and 3 bases from J; bases unmatched to any gene: 6. Per germline, CDR1 SGHAT and CDR2 FQNNGV. This CDR3 contains 15 residues. The sequencing sample was made of axillary lymph node tissue. The chain has TRBV11-2 and TRBJ1-4; 7 nucleotides line up with TRBD1. This sequence was found in a female donor with breast cancer. Some clones in this sample may be carry-over from other donors' samples. The CDR3 bases are TGTGCCAGCAGCGCCGCAGGGGGGGCTAATGAAAAACTGTTTTTT. It yields the protein CASSAAGGANEKLFF.